A selection of T cell receptor beta chains follows, all from one sample in a study of blood T cell repertoires in COVID-19. Profiling relied on immunoSEQ multiplex PCR, and the TCRdb table lists in-frame clones only, not all of them. The table has some 320,000 clones, just under 90% seen once; the top ten hold more than 9.5%. The sequenced material came from peripheral blood. These receptors all stem from a woman younger than 45 with COVID-19, enrolled during active disease. Each CDR3 is given with its conserved first and last residue. Fields, in order: V gene, D gene, J gene, CDR3 DNA, CDR3 protein. D genes are given only for firm matches.

TRBV19	TRBD1	TRBJ1-2	TGTGCCACAGGGGGCCTCGGCTATGGCTACACCTTC	CATGGLGYGYTF
TRBV7-9	NA	TRBJ2-3	TGTGCCAGCCCCCATGTAGGGGGATTGAGCACAGATACGCAGTATTTT	CASPHVGGLSTDTQYF
TRBV4-1	TRBD2	TRBJ2-1	TGCGCCAGCAGCCAAGGAATGGCTAGCGGGAGCTTCTACAATGAGCAGTTCTTC	CASSQGMASGSFYNEQFF
TRBV30	NA	TRBJ2-3	TGTGCCTGGGGAGTGTCGACAGATACGCAGTATTTT	CAWGVSTDTQYF
TRBV5-1	NA	TRBJ1-2	TGCGCCAGCAGCCCCCCGGGGGGCGGTGGCTACACCTTC	CASSPPGGGGYTF
TRBV18	NA	TRBJ1-5	TGTGCCAGCTCGCCTAGAGGAGAGCCCCAGCATTTT	CASSPRGEPQHF
TRBV12-3/TRBV12-4	TRBD1	TRBJ1-1	TGTGCCAGCAGTTGGGGACAGCCTGAAGCTTTCTTT	CASSWGQPEAFF
TRBV4-1	NA	TRBJ2-7	TGCGCCAGCAGCCAAGATGCTCGGCGCGGCTACGAGCAGTACTTC	CASSQDARRGYEQYF
TRBV7-9	NA	TRBJ1-1	TGTGCCAGCAGCTTCCTCCAGGTGATGAACACTGAAGCTTTCTTT	CASSFLQVMNTEAFF
TRBV18	NA	TRBJ1-1	TGTGCCAGCTCATCAGGGGTGAACACTGAAGCTTTCTTT	CASSSGVNTEAFF
TRBV10-3	TRBD1	TRBJ2-3	TGTGCCATCAGTACCGGACAGGGCACAGATACGCAGTATTTT	CAISTGQGTDTQYF
TRBV29-1	NA	TRBJ2-5	TGCAGCGTTGAAGATAACGGACATCTCCAGTACTTC	CSVEDNGHLQYF
TRBV2	TRBD1	TRBJ1-3	TGTGCCATACTCGGGACAGGGGAAAACACCATATATTTT	CAILGTGENTIYF
TRBV5-1	TRBD1	TRBJ2-7	TGCGCCAGCAGTGACAGGGCCACCTACGAGCAGTACTTC	CASSDRATYEQYF
TRBV5-1	NA	TRBJ2-7	TGCGCCAGCAGAGGGGTTAACGAGCAGTACTTC	CASRGVNEQYF
TRBV5-1	NA	TRBJ2-3	TGCGCCAGCAGCCCCCGGGACTTTTCGACAGATACGCAGTATTTT	CASSPRDFSTDTQYF
TRBV7-8	NA	TRBJ1-6	TGTGCCAGCAGCTTACACATTGATTCACCCCTCCACTTT	CASSLHIDSPLHF
TRBV6-5	TRBD2	TRBJ2-3	TGTGCCAGCCAACTACTAGCGGGGGTAACAGATACGCAGTATTTT	CASQLLAGVTDTQYF
TRBV5-8	TRBD2	TRBJ2-1	TGTGCCAGCAGCCGGTCGGGACTAGCGGGGGGGAGGTCCTACAATGAGCAGTTCTTC	CASSRSGLAGGRSYNEQFF
TRBV5-1	NA	TRBJ2-6	TGCGCCAGCAGCTTGGCCGGGGGTGGAGTCTCTGGGGCCAACGTCCTGACTTTC	CASSLAGGGVSGANVLTF
TRBV6-5	NA	TRBJ1-5	TGTGCCAGCAGTAGACACCTCAATCAGCCCCAGCATTTT	CASSRHLNQPQHF
TRBV4-1	TRBD1	TRBJ1-5	TGCGCCAGCAGCCAGAACGGACAGGGGGGCAATCAGCCCCAGCATTTT	CASSQNGQGGNQPQHF
TRBV27	NA	TRBJ1-1	TGTGCCAGCAGTCCAAAGTGGGGGCGAGCTTTCTTT	CASSPKWGRAFF
TRBV5-1	NA	TRBJ2-3	TGCGCCAGCAGCGCGAGGGAGGGCACAGATACGCAGTATTTT	CASSAREGTDTQYF
TRBV5-1	NA	TRBJ1-2	TGCGCCAGCAGCTTGGAAGGGGGTGACGGCTACACCTTC	CASSLEGGDGYTF
TRBV3-1/TRBV3-2	NA	TRBJ2-7	TGTGCCAGCAGCCAAGATCTGCAGTCTAGCCAGCAGTACTTC	CASSQDLQSSQQYF
TRBV19	NA	TRBJ2-7	TGTGCCAGTAGTACCTTTGGGCCTTACGAGCAGTACTTC	CASSTFGPYEQYF
TRBV25-1	NA	TRBJ1-2	TGTGCCAGCGTTGGAGGGACCTATGGCTACACCTTC	CASVGGTYGYTF
TRBV19	NA	TRBJ1-5	TGTGCCAGTAGTAGAACCACGTACAGTGAACAAAATCAGCCCCAGCATTTT	CASSRTTYSEQNQPQHF
TRBV7-9	NA	TRBJ1-2	TGTGCCAGCAGCTCGGGGGTTTATGGCTACACCTTC	CASSSGVYGYTF
TRBV10-3	NA	TRBJ1-5	TGTGCCATCAGTGGACAGAGGAATCAGCCCCAGCATTTT	CAISGQRNQPQHF